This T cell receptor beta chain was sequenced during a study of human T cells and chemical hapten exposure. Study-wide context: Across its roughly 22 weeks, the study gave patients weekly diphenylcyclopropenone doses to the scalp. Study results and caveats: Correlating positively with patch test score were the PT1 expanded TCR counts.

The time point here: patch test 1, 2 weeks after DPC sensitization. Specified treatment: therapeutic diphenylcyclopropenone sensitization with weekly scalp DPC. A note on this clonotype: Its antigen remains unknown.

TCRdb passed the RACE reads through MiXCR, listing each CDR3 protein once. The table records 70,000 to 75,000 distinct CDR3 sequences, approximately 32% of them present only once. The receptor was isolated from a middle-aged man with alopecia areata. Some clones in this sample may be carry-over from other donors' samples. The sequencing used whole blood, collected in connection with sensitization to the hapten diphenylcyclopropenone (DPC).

This CDR3 reads CASSFWGEGEKLFF. For the CDR3, the DNA is TGTGCCAGCAGTTTCTGGGGTGAAGGGGAAAAACTGTTTTTT. J is TRBJ1-4 and V is TRBV2; unclear D gene. Germline V gives CDR1 SNHLY, CDR2 FYNNEI. V gave up 5 bases and J gave up 8 bases, with 15 bases separating them. The CDR3 is made up of 14 amino acids. Based on the CDR3 plus reference TRBV2 and TRBJ1-4, the full variable domain is EPEVTQTPSHQVTQMGQEVILRCVPISNHLYFYWYRQILGQKVEFLVSFYNNEISEKSEIFDDQFSVERPDGSNFTLKIRSTKLEDSAMYFCASSFWGEGEKLFFGSGTQLSVL.